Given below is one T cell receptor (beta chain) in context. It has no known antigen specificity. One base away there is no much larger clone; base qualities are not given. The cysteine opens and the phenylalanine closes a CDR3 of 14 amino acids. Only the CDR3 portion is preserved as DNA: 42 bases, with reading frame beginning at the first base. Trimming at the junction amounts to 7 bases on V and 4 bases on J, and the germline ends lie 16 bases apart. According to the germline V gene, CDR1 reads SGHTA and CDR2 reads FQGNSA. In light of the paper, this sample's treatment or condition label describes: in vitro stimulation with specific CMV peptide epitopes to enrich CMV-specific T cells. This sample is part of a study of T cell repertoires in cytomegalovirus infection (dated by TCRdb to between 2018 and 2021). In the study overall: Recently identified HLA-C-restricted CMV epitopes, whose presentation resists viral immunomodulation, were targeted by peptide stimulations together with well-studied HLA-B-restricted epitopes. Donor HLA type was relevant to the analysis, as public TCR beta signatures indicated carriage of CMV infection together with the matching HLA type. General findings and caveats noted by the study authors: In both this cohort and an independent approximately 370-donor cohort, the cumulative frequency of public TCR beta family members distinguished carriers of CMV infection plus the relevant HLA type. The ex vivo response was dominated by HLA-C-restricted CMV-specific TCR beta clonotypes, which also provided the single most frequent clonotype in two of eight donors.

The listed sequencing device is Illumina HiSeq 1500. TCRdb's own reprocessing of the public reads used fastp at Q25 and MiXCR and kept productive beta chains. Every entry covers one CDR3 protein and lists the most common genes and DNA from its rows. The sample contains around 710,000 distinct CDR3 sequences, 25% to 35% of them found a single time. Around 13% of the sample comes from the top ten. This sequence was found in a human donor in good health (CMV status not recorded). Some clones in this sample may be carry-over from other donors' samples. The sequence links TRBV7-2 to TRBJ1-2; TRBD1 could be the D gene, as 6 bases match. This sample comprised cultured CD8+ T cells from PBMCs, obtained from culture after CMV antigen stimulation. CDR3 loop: CASNPRGGGYGYTF. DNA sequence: TGTGCCAGCAACCCAAGGGGGGGAGGCTATGGCTACACCTTC.